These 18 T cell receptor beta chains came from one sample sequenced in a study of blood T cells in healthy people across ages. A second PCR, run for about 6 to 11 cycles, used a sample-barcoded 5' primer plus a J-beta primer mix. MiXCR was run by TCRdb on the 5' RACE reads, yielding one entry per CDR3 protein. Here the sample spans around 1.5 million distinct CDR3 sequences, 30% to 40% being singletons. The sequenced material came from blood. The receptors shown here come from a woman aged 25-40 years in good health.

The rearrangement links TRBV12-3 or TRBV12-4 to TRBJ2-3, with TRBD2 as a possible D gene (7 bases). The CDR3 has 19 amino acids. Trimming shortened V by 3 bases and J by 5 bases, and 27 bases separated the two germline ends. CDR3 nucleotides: TGTGCCAGCAGTTTCCCCGAACGGGGGGCCACCCGGCGTAGAGATACGCAGTATTTT. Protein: CASSFPERGATRRRDTQYF.

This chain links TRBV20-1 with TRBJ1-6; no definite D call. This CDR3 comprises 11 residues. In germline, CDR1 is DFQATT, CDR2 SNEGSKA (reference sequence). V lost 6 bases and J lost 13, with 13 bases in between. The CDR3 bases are TGCAGTGCCCAGGCCGGGTCGCCCCTCCACTTT. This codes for CSAQAGSPLHF.

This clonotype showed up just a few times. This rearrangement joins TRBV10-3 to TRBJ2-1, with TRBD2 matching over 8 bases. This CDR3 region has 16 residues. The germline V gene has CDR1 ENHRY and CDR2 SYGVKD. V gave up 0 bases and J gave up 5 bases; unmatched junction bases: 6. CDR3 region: CAISESGRRGDNEQFF. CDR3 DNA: TGTGCCATCAGTGAGTCGGGGAGGCGGGGGGACAATGAGCAGTTCTTC.

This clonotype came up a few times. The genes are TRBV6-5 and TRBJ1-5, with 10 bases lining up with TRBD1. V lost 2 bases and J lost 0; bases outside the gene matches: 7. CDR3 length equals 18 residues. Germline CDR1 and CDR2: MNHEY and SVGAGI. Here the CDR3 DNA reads TGTGCCAGCAGTTACCGGACAGGGGGGGGAGATAGCAATCAGCCCCAGCATTTT. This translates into CASSYRTGGGDSNQPQHF.

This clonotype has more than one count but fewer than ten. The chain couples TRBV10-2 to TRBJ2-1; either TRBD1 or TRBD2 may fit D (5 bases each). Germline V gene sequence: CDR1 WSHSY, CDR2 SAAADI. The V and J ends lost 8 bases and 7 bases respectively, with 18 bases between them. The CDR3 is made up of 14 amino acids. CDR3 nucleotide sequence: TGCGCCAGCGGGGCTGGTTACTCGGGGAATGAGCAGTTCTTC. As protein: CASGAGYSGNEQFF.

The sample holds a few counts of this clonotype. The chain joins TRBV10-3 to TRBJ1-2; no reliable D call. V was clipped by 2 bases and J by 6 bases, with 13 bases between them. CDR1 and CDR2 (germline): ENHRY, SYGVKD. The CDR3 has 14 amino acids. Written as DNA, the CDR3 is TGTGCCATCAGTGAGCGAGCGGGGTTCAATGGCTACACCTTC. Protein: CAISERAGFNGYTF.

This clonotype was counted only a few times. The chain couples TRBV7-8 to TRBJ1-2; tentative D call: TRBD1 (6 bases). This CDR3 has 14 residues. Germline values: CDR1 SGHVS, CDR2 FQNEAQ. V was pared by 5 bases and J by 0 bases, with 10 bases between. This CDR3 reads CASSETGTNYGYTF. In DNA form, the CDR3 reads TGTGCCAGCAGCGAAACAGGGACTAACTATGGCTACACCTTC.

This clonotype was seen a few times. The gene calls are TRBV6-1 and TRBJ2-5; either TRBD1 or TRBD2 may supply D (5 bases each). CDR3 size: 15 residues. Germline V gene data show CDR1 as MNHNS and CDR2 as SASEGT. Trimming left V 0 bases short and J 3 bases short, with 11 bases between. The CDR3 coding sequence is TGTGCCAGCAGTGAAGCGGGACGACCAAAAGAGACCCAGTACTTC. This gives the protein CASSEAGRPKETQYF.

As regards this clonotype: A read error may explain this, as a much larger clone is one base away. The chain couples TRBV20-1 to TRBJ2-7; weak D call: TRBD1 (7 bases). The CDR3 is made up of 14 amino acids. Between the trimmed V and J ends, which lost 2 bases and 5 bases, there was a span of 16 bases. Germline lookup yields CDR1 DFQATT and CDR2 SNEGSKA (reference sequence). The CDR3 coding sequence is TGCAGTGCTAGACCGTTGGAGGGGGCCCACGAGCAGTACTTC. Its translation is CSARPLEGAHEQYF.

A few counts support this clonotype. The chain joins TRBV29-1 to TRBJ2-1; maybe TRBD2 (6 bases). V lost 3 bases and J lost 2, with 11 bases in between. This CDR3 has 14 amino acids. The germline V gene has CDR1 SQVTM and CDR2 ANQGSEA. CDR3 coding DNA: TGCAGCGTTGACGTGCGGGGCGCCTACAATGAGCAGTTCTTC. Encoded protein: CSVDVRGAYNEQFF.

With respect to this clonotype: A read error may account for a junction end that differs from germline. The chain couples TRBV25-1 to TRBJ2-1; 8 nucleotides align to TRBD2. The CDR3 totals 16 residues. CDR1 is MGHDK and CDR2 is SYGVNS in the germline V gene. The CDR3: CASSERGGGFYSEQFF. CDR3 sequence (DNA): TGTGCCAGCAGTGAACGGGGGGGAGGTTTCTACAGTGAGCAGTTCTTC. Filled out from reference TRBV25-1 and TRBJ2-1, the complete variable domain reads EADIYQTPRYLVIGTGKKITLECSQTMGHDKMYWYQQDPGMELHLIHYSYGVNSTEKGDLSSESTVSRIRTEHFPLTLESARPSHTSQYLCASSERGGGFYSEQFFGPGTRLTVL.

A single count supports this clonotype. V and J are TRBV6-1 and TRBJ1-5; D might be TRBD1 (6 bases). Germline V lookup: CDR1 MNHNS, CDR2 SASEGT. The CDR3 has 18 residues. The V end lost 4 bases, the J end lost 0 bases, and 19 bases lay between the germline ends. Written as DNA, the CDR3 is TGTGCCAGCAGTGGGGCCAGGGGAGATCCGTATAGCAATCAGCCCCAGCATTTT. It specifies CASSGARGDPYSNQPQHF.

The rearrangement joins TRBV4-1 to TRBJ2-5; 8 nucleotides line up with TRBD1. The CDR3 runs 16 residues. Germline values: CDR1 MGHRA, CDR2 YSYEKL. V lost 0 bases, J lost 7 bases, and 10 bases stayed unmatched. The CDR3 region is CASSQDVAGGRGTQYF. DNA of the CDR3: TGCGCCAGCAGCCAAGATGTCGCAGGGGGCAGGGGGACCCAGTACTTC.

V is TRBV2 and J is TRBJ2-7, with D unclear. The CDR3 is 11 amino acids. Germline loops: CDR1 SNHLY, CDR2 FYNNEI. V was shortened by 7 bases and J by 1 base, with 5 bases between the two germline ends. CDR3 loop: CASTPSYEQYF. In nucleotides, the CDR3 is TGTGCCAGCACGCCGTCCTACGAGCAGTACTTC.

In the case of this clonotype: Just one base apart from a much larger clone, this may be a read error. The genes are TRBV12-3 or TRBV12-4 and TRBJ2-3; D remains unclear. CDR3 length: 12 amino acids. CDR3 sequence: CASSPDADAQYF. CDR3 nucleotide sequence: TGTGCCAGCAGTCCCGATGCAGATGCGCAGTATTTT.

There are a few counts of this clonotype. The CDR3 sequence is CSARDRACYEQYF. For the CDR3, the DNA is TGCAGTGCTAGAGACAGAGCGTGCTACGAGCAGTACTTC. The chain is built from TRBV20-1 and TRBJ2-7; D is ambiguous. V lost 0 bases and J 3 bases, leaving 9 bases between the germline ends. The CDR3 length is 13 residues. Germline V gene sequence: CDR1 DFQATT, CDR2 SNEGSKA (reference sequence).

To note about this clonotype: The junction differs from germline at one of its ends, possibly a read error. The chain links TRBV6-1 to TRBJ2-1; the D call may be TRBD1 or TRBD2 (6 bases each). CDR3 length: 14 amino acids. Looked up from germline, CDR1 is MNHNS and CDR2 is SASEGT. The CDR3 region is CASSEGGLLYEQFF. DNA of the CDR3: TGTGCCAGCAGCGAAGGGGGGCTTCTTTATGAGCAGTTCTTC.

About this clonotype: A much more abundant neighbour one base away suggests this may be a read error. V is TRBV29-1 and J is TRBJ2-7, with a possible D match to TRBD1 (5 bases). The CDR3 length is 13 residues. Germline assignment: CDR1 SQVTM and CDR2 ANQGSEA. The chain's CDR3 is CSIDKGVGNEQYF. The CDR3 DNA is TGCAGCATTGATAAAGGGGTAGGGAACGAGCAGTACTTC.